Listed here are 21 T cell receptor beta chains from one sample, sequenced in a study of CXCR3-negative and CXCR3-positive naive CD8 T cells. Study observations and caveats: Researchers report that CXCR3-positive naive cells carry more hydrophobic TRB CDR3s than CXCR3-negative naive cells.

For these receptors, no antigen is known. With UMI labels, 5' RACE was used to prepare the TRB cDNA libraries. One entry per CDR3 protein, without DNA, is what TCRdb gives after re-calling the 5' RACE reads. The sample data list some 120,000 distinct CDR3 sequences. Sequenced material: naive CXCR3+ CD8+ T cells from blood. Subset reported: CD45RO-CCR7+CD27+CD95- naive CD8+ T cells expressing CXCR3 (TNR3+). These receptors were taken from a human donor in good health. Some clones in this sample may be carry-over from other donors' samples.

The rearrangement links TRBV5-4 to TRBJ2-3. This CDR3 has 13 amino acids. Germline values: CDR1 SGHNT, CDR2 YYREEE (reference sequence). The CDR3 loop reads CASSSAGADTQYF.

V gene TRBV29-1 combines with J gene TRBJ1-1; TCRdb's D call of TRBD1 is untestable without DNA. Germline V gives CDR1 SQVTM, CDR2 ANQGSEA. The CDR3 contains 13 residues. The CDR3 spells CSVVSGGPSGALF.

The chain links TRBV29-1 to TRBJ1-1; absent DNA, TCRdb's TRBD1 call cannot be checked. In germline, CDR1 is SQVTM, CDR2 ANQGSEA. This CDR3 has 11 residues. CDR3 protein: CSVEVVGAAFF.

This chain joins TRBV6-6 and TRBJ2-7. Germline V gene sequence: CDR1 MNHNY, CDR2 SVGAGI (reference sequence). This CDR3 contains 15 residues. The CDR3 here is CASSYRVFNPYEQYF.

This chain joins TRBV21-1 and TRBJ1-5; absent DNA, TCRdb's TRBD1 call cannot be checked. TRBV21-1 is designated a pseudogene. The CDR3 is 13 amino acids. The CDR3 spells CASNPPASQPQHF.

This chain uses TRBV7-9 with TRBJ2-1; TCRdb names TRBD2, which stays unverified in the absence of DNA. This CDR3 has 17 amino acids. CDR1 SEHNR and CDR2 FQNEAQ come from the germline V gene (reference sequence). The CDR3 is CASSQPGLAGEVNEQFF.

The V call is TRBV3-1, the J call TRBJ2-1; no DNA is available, so the TRBD2 call from TCRdb remains unchecked. Germline lookup yields CDR1 LGHDT and CDR2 YNNKEL (reference sequence). The CDR3 length is 17 residues. The CDR3 here is CASSQEKGRAGYNEQFF.

The chain uses TRBV28 and TRBJ2-1; TCRdb reports TRBD2, a call that lacks DNA to check it against. Germline V gene lookup returns CDR1 MDHEN and CDR2 SYDVKM. There are 15 residues in the CDR3. CDR3 loop: CASINGLAGSNEQFF.

The CDR3 region is CSVEFTEENTGELFF. The rearrangement joins TRBV29-1 to TRBJ2-2. Germline V CDR1 and CDR2: SQVTM, ANQGSEA. The CDR3 length is 15 residues.

The gene calls are TRBV29-1 and TRBJ1-2; the TCRdb D gene call, TRBD1, has no DNA to confirm it. The CDR3 spans 12 residues. CDR1 and CDR2 (germline): SQVTM, ANQGSEA. CDR3 in amino acids: CSVEDRANGYTF.

This chain uses TRBV27 with TRBJ2-1; TCRdb selects TRBD1, and the lack of DNA leaves this call unchecked. This CDR3 has 15 residues. CDR1 and CDR2 (germline): MNHEY, SMNVEV (reference sequence). CDR3 in amino acids: CASSPQGASGNEQFF.

The CDR3 loop reads CASSSMDRVGAVGAYEQYF. The J gene is TRBJ2-7, the V gene TRBV6-5; TCRdb picks TRBD1, but there is no DNA to check that call. Germline CDR1 is MNHEY and CDR2 is SVGAGI. This CDR3 spans 19 amino acids.

J is TRBJ1-2 and V is TRBV19; TCRdb outputs TRBD1, but without DNA this stays unchecked. Germline V gene data show CDR1 as LNHDA and CDR2 as SQIVND (reference sequence). The CDR3 has 13 amino acids. The CDR3 protein is CASGTGGLDGYTF.

The chain has TRBV5-6 and TRBJ2-1; the TCRdb D gene call, TRBD1, has no DNA to confirm it. Germline loops: CDR1 SGHDT, CDR2 YYEEEE. This CDR3 is 16 amino acids long. The CDR3 here is CASSLGGGTDLNEQFF.

The chain links TRBV29-1 to TRBJ2-1; the D gene TCRdb calls, TRBD1, cannot be checked with no DNA. This CDR3 comprises 13 residues. The germline V gene has CDR1 SQVTM and CDR2 ANQGSEA. CDR3 sequence reads: CGVGETGYNEQFF.

The chain carries TRBV10-3 and TRBJ2-1. Looked up from germline, CDR1 is ENHRY and CDR2 is SYGVKD. The CDR3 length is 14 residues. CDR3 sequence reads: CAISVERIYNEQFF.

The V call is TRBV6-2 or TRBV6-3, the J call TRBJ2-3. Germline V lookup: CDR1 MNHEY, CDR2 SVGEGT. This CDR3 has 14 amino acids. The CDR3: CASSSPNNKDTQYF.

V gene TRBV29-1 combines with J gene TRBJ2-7; TCRdb returns TRBD1, unconfirmable since there is no DNA. The CDR3 is 14 amino acids. The germline CDR1 and CDR2 sequences are SQVTM and ANQGSEA. This CDR3 is CSVRPAQGSYEQYF.

The J gene is TRBJ2-5, the V gene TRBV11-2; TCRdb's assignment of TRBD1 cannot be checked, as there is no DNA. The CDR3 is 14 amino acids. Germline CDR1 reads SGHAT; CDR2 reads FQNNGV. This CDR3 reads CASSLTFAGETHYF.

The chain employs TRBV10-3 and TRBJ1-2. Per germline, CDR1 ENHRY and CDR2 SYGVKD. The CDR3 contains 13 residues. CDR3 loop: CAISEEGMAGYTF.

The V gene is TRBV28, the J gene TRBJ2-3. The CDR3 consists of 11 residues. From germline, CDR1 is MDHEN and CDR2 SYDVKM. The CDR3: CASSLGDTQYF.